This is a list of T cell receptor beta chains from one sample in a study of cytomegalovirus exposure and HLA in healthy donors. The data were produced by immunoSEQ multiplex PCR, yet TCRdb's version contains in-frame clones alone and is incomplete. The sample consists of roughly 140,000 clones, about four fifths of them appearing once. What was sequenced was PBMCs. The receptors originated from a woman aged 40-49 years in good health and CMV-seropositive. CDR3s include the opening cysteine and the closing phenylalanine or tryptophan. A D gene is named only where the DNA matches it firmly. Size is stated for part of the rows, as once, few or many counts, or as a class when the clone is expanded.

j_gene: TRBJ1-6
d_gene: TRBD1
v_gene: TRBV30
abundance: .
CDR3aa: CAWSSGTESSPLHF
CDR3nt: TGTGCCTGGAGTTCGGGGACAGAATCTTCACCCCTCCACTTT

j_gene: TRBJ2-3
d_gene: .
v_gene: TRBV7-2
abundance: once
CDR3aa: CASSLGVTDTQYF
CDR3nt: TGTGCCAGCAGCTTAGGAGTCACAGATACGCAGTATTTT

j_gene: TRBJ2-2
d_gene: TRBD2
v_gene: TRBV6-5
abundance: .
CDR3aa: CASASGGGNTGELFF
CDR3nt: TGTGCCAGCGCCTCGGGGGGTGGGAACACCGGGGAGCTGTTTTTT

j_gene: TRBJ1-4
d_gene: TRBD1
v_gene: TRBV4-3
abundance: few
CDR3aa: CASGNPGQVEKLFF
CDR3nt: TGCGCCAGCGGAAACCCGGGACAGGTAGAAAAACTGTTTTTT

j_gene: TRBJ2-2
d_gene: TRBD1
v_gene: TRBV7-3
abundance: .
CDR3aa: CASSSKAGTVPGELFF
CDR3nt: TGTGCCAGCAGCTCGAAAGCCGGGACAGTTCCCGGGGAGCTGTTTTTT

j_gene: TRBJ2-7
d_gene: .
v_gene: TRBV10-3
abundance: once
CDR3aa: CAISSQAYEQYF
CDR3nt: TGTGCCATCAGTTCACAAGCCTACGAGCAGTACTTC

j_gene: TRBJ1-6
d_gene: TRBD1
v_gene: TRBV20-1
abundance: .
CDR3aa: CSGAGGSPLHF
CDR3nt: TGCAGTGGGGCAGGGGGTTCACCCCTCCACTTT

j_gene: TRBJ2-7
d_gene: .
v_gene: TRBV28
abundance: .
CDR3aa: CASSRTEPYEQYF
CDR3nt: TGTGCCAGCAGCCGGACAGAACCCTACGAGCAGTACTTC

j_gene: TRBJ1-1
d_gene: TRBD1
v_gene: TRBV16
abundance: once
CDR3aa: CASSQRQGNTEAFF
CDR3nt: TGTGCCAGCAGCCAAAGACAGGGGAACACTGAAGCTTTCTTT

j_gene: TRBJ2-1
d_gene: TRBD1
v_gene: TRBV19
abundance: .
CDR3aa: CASSPLQGSEQFF
CDR3nt: TGTGCCAGTAGTCCCCTACAGGGGAGTGAGCAGTTCTTC

j_gene: TRBJ2-3
d_gene: .
v_gene: TRBV5-6
abundance: once
CDR3aa: CASSQGGNGRTDTQYF
CDR3nt: TGTGCCAGCAGCCAGGGTGGAAATGGGCGCACAGATACGCAGTATTTT

j_gene: TRBJ2-1
d_gene: TRBD2
v_gene: TRBV25-1
abundance: .
CDR3aa: CASSASRLAGRLYNEQFF
CDR3nt: TGTGCCAGCAGTGCCTCCCGGCTAGCGGGGAGGCTCTACAATGAGCAGTTCTTC

j_gene: TRBJ2-1
d_gene: TRBD2
v_gene: TRBV5-1
abundance: .
CDR3aa: CASSGTSGRAFEQFF
CDR3nt: TGCGCCAGCAGCGGGACTAGCGGGAGGGCATTTGAGCAGTTCTTC

j_gene: TRBJ1-5
d_gene: .
v_gene: TRBV28
abundance: once
CDR3aa: CASSLYPLNRIGHQPQHF
CDR3nt: TGTGCCAGCAGTTTATATCCCCTGAACAGGATAGGGCATCAGCCCCAGCATTTT

j_gene: TRBJ1-3
d_gene: .
v_gene: TRBV11-2
abundance: few
CDR3aa: CASSLDPTERNTIYF
CDR3nt: TGTGCCAGCAGCTTAGACCCAACAGAACGAAACACCATATATTTT

j_gene: TRBJ2-7
d_gene: .
v_gene: TRBV11-2
abundance: .
CDR3aa: CASSLTDGNYEQYF
CDR3nt: TGTGCCAGCAGCTTAACGGACGGGAATTACGAGCAGTACTTC

j_gene: TRBJ1-1
d_gene: .
v_gene: TRBV28
abundance: .
CDR3aa: CASSLTPLFGQRYSEAFF
CDR3nt: TGTGCCAGCAGCCTAACCCCTCTTTTTGGACAGAGATATTCTGAAGCTTTCTTT

j_gene: TRBJ2-7
d_gene: TRBD1
v_gene: TRBV27
abundance: .
CDR3aa: CASSPGRDRGYEQYF
CDR3nt: TGTGCCAGCAGCCCAGGGCGGGACAGGGGCTACGAGCAGTACTTC

j_gene: TRBJ2-1
d_gene: .
v_gene: TRBV6-4
abundance: .
CDR3aa: CASSDLQGTEQFF
CDR3nt: TGTGCCAGCAGTGACTTGCAGGGTACGGAGCAGTTCTTC

j_gene: TRBJ2-3
d_gene: TRBD2
v_gene: TRBV27
abundance: .
CDR3aa: CASSTGTSVDTQYF
CDR3nt: TGTGCCAGCAGCACCGGGACTAGCGTGGATACGCAGTATTTT

j_gene: TRBJ2-7
d_gene: TRBD1
v_gene: TRBV19
abundance: .
CDR3aa: CASSIEGQFYEQYF
CDR3nt: TGTGCCAGTAGTATCGAGGGACAGTTCTACGAGCAGTACTTC

j_gene: TRBJ2-3
d_gene: .
v_gene: TRBV19
abundance: .
CDR3aa: CASSLGRGTTDTQYF
CDR3nt: TGTGCCAGTAGTCTAGGACGGGGGACCACAGATACGCAGTATTTT

j_gene: TRBJ1-4
d_gene: .
v_gene: TRBV5-1
abundance: many
CDR3aa: CASSLEDPGVGEKLFF
CDR3nt: TGCGCCAGCAGCTTGGAAGATCCAGGGGTGGGGGAAAAACTGTTTTTT

j_gene: TRBJ2-5
d_gene: .
v_gene: TRBV2
abundance: .
CDR3aa: CASNRGIQETQYF
CDR3nt: TGTGCCAGCAATCGGGGGATCCAAGAGACCCAGTACTTC

j_gene: TRBJ2-2
d_gene: .
v_gene: TRBV6-4
abundance: .
CDR3aa: CASSDVPGTGELFF
CDR3nt: TGTGCCAGCAGTGACGTTCCGGGGACCGGGGAGCTGTTTTTT

j_gene: TRBJ1-6
d_gene: .
v_gene: TRBV4-2
abundance: .
CDR3aa: CASSQDMGSSYNSPLHF
CDR3nt: TGTGCCAGCAGCCAAGATATGGGGAGCTCCTATAATTCACCCCTCCACTTT

j_gene: TRBJ2-7
d_gene: .
v_gene: TRBV30
abundance: .
CDR3aa: CAWSVEVGVRDEQYF
CDR3nt: TGTGCCTGGAGTGTAGAGGTCGGGGTTAGGGACGAGCAGTACTTC

j_gene: TRBJ1-5
d_gene: .
v_gene: TRBV5-1
abundance: once
CDR3aa: CASSLVPGLGQPQHF
CDR3nt: TGCGCCAGCAGCTTGGTACCGGGATTAGGTCAGCCCCAGCATTTT

j_gene: TRBJ2-3
d_gene: .
v_gene: TRBV5-5
abundance: .
CDR3aa: CASSVGQGLTGWVSTDTQYF
CDR3nt: TGTGCCAGCAGCGTCGGACAGGGACTAACGGGGTGGGTTAGCACAGATACGCAGTATTTT

j_gene: TRBJ2-1
d_gene: .
v_gene: TRBV7-2
abundance: .
CDR3aa: CASSPLMYNEQFF
CDR3nt: TGTGCCAGCAGCCCTCTTATGTACAATGAGCAGTTCTTC

j_gene: TRBJ1-1
d_gene: .
v_gene: TRBV6-6
abundance: .
CDR3aa: CASSLPGENTEAFF
CDR3nt: TGTGCCAGCAGTTTGCCAGGGGAGAACACTGAAGCTTTCTTT

j_gene: TRBJ2-1
d_gene: .
v_gene: TRBV2
abundance: .
CDR3aa: CASSVSGTSYNEQFF
CDR3nt: TGTGCCAGCAGTGTCAGCGGTACCTCCTACAATGAGCAGTTCTTC

j_gene: TRBJ2-7
d_gene: TRBD1
v_gene: TRBV5-1
abundance: few
CDR3aa: CASSLAGGVIEQYF
CDR3nt: TGCGCCAGCAGCTTGGCAGGGGGCGTGATCGAGCAGTACTTC

j_gene: TRBJ2-5
d_gene: .
v_gene: TRBV7-7
abundance: .
CDR3aa: CASSSQMTSRETQYF
CDR3nt: TGTGCTAGCAGCTCTCAGATGACAAGCCGGGAGACCCAGTACTTC

j_gene: TRBJ2-7
d_gene: .
v_gene: TRBV7-9
abundance: .
CDR3aa: CASSSPSEGDLYEQYF
CDR3nt: TGTGCCAGCAGCTCCCCCTCTGAGGGGGATCTTTACGAGCAGTACTTC

j_gene: TRBJ2-1
d_gene: TRBD2
v_gene: TRBV28
abundance: .
CDR3aa: CASSSPLAGGPGEQFF
CDR3nt: TGTGCCAGCAGTTCCCCGCTAGCGGGGGGGCCCGGTGAGCAGTTCTTC

j_gene: TRBJ2-5
d_gene: .
v_gene: TRBV7-8
abundance: .
CDR3aa: CASSFYELARETQYF
CDR3nt: TGTGCCAGCAGCTTCTACGAACTAGCCAGGGAGACCCAGTACTTC

j_gene: TRBJ2-2
d_gene: .
v_gene: TRBV9
abundance: .
CDR3aa: CASSVNSPGELFF
CDR3nt: TGTGCCAGCAGCGTAAACAGCCCCGGGGAGCTGTTTTTT

j_gene: TRBJ2-1
d_gene: .
v_gene: TRBV11-2
abundance: .
CDR3aa: CASSQGGLGYNEQFF
CDR3nt: TGTGCCAGCAGCCAGGGGGGACTAGGCTACAATGAGCAGTTCTTC

j_gene: TRBJ1-4
d_gene: TRBD1
v_gene: TRBV2
abundance: .
CDR3aa: CASSEALRGPAEKLFF
CDR3nt: TGTGCCAGCAGTGAAGCCTTAAGGGGGCCTGCCGAAAAACTGTTTTTT

j_gene: TRBJ1-1
d_gene: TRBD1
v_gene: TRBV19
abundance: .
CDR3aa: CASNQDRANTEAFF
CDR3nt: TGTGCCAGTAATCAGGACAGGGCGAACACTGAAGCTTTCTTT

j_gene: TRBJ2-1
d_gene: TRBD2
v_gene: TRBV5-1
abundance: .
CDR3aa: CASSVRTSGEPNEQFF
CDR3nt: TGCGCCAGCAGCGTACGGACTAGCGGGGAACCCAATGAGCAGTTCTTC

j_gene: TRBJ2-7
d_gene: TRBD2
v_gene: TRBV25-1
abundance: .
CDR3aa: CASGTTSYEQYF
CDR3nt: TGTGCCAGCGGGACTACTAGCTACGAGCAGTACTTC

j_gene: TRBJ2-1
d_gene: TRBD2
v_gene: TRBV5-1
abundance: .
CDR3aa: CASSITSGIVIEQFF
CDR3nt: TGCGCCAGCAGTATCACTAGCGGGATTGTCATTGAGCAGTTCTTC

j_gene: TRBJ2-1
d_gene: TRBD2
v_gene: TRBV27
abundance: .
CDR3aa: CASTQRAGGHDNEQFF
CDR3nt: TGTGCCAGCACCCAAAGGGCGGGAGGGCACGACAATGAGCAGTTCTTC

j_gene: TRBJ2-7
d_gene: TRBD2
v_gene: TRBV9
abundance: .
CDR3aa: CASSVGTGTINYEQYF
CDR3nt: TGTGCCAGCAGCGTCGGGACCGGGACTATTAACTACGAGCAGTACTTC

j_gene: TRBJ2-5
d_gene: TRBD1
v_gene: TRBV5-1
abundance: .
CDR3aa: CASSLVGQGIGETQYF
CDR3nt: TGCGCCAGCAGCTTGGTGGGACAGGGTATCGGGGAGACCCAGTACTTC

j_gene: TRBJ2-1
d_gene: TRBD1
v_gene: TRBV6-5
abundance: .
CDR3aa: CASSYFRQGAGEQFF
CDR3nt: TGTGCCAGCAGTTACTTTAGACAGGGGGCAGGTGAGCAGTTCTTC

j_gene: TRBJ1-2
d_gene: .
v_gene: TRBV18
abundance: few
CDR3aa: CASSPGGEDGYTF
CDR3nt: TGTGCCAGCTCACCAGGGGGGGAAGATGGCTACACCTTC

j_gene: TRBJ2-2
d_gene: TRBD2
v_gene: TRBV2
abundance: .
CDR3aa: CASSEVAGGMGSTGELFF
CDR3nt: TGTGCCAGCAGTGAAGTAGCGGGAGGAATGGGGTCCACCGGGGAGCTGTTTTTT

j_gene: TRBJ1-6
d_gene: .
v_gene: TRBV18
abundance: .
CDR3aa: CASSPLGSYNSPLHF
CDR3nt: TGTGCCAGCTCACCACTCGGCTCCTATAATTCACCCCTCCACTTT

j_gene: TRBJ1-1
d_gene: .
v_gene: TRBV2
abundance: .
CDR3aa: CASSGSWGSVNTEAFF
CDR3nt: TGTGCCAGCAGCGGGAGCTGGGGGAGCGTGAACACTGAAGCTTTCTTT

j_gene: TRBJ1-3
d_gene: .
v_gene: TRBV7-6
abundance: .
CDR3aa: CASSLVVGGTGNTIYF
CDR3nt: TGTGCCAGCAGCTTAGTCGTAGGGGGTACCGGAAACACCATATATTTT

j_gene: TRBJ2-1
d_gene: .
v_gene: TRBV29-1
abundance: .
CDR3aa: CSVGGGYGDEQFF
CDR3nt: TGCAGCGTTGGGGGGGGCTACGGAGATGAGCAGTTCTTC

j_gene: TRBJ1-1
d_gene: .
v_gene: TRBV30
abundance: few
CDR3aa: CAWSGGGVVTEAFF
CDR3nt: TGTGCCTGGAGTGGGGGAGGGGTGGTCACTGAAGCTTTCTTT

j_gene: TRBJ1-4
d_gene: TRBD1
v_gene: TRBV7-9
abundance: .
CDR3aa: CASSVFGQGTTNEKLFF
CDR3nt: TGTGCCAGCAGCGTCTTCGGACAGGGGACAACTAATGAAAAACTGTTTTTT

j_gene: TRBJ1-4
d_gene: .
v_gene: TRBV6-5
abundance: few
CDR3aa: CASSYGQQGEKLFF
CDR3nt: TGTGCCAGCAGTTACGGACAGCAAGGTGAAAAACTGTTTTTT

j_gene: TRBJ2-5
d_gene: .
v_gene: TRBV6-1
abundance: .
CDR3aa: CASSEALTYQETQYF
CDR3nt: TGTGCCAGCAGTGAAGCCCTCACATACCAAGAGACCCAGTACTTC

j_gene: TRBJ2-3
d_gene: TRBD2
v_gene: TRBV28
abundance: once
CDR3aa: CASSLLLAGGTDTQYF
CDR3nt: TGTGCCAGCAGTTTGCTGCTAGCGGGGGGCACAGATACGCAGTATTTT